This TCR beta chain was profiled in a study of shared clonotypes between healthy human individuals. Whole-study context: Researchers assigned three CD4 naive, three CD4 memory, two CD8 naive and one CD8 memory plate to each donor. Study observations and caveats: Memory subsets had estimated richness that was generally smaller than that of naive subsets. Some naive CD4 clonotypes, around 5%, turned up in common across several donors.

Some clones are missing from TCRdb's copy, which holds only in-frame ones; the method was immunoSEQ multiplex PCR. Of roughly 2 million clones listed, approximately 94% are singletons. Points on this clone: Its target is unknown.

The germline gives CDR1 MNHNS, CDR2 SASEGT. The CDR3 covers 13 residues. V lost 6 bases, J lost 2 bases, and 11 bases lay in between. The receptor's source is a man aged 18 to 30 in good health. The chain recombines TRBV6-1 with TRBJ2-7; maybe TRBD2 (5 bases). The sequencing input was naive CD4+ T cells sorted from blood. Indicated subset: CD45RA+ positively selected. CDR3 loop: CASSPGFAYEQYF. CDR3 bases: TGTGCCAGCAGCCCGGGGTTCGCCTACGAGCAGTACTTC.